These T cell receptor beta chains were read from a single sample in a study of CD8 T cell repertoires and HIV-1 epitope variants. Libraries were prepared by immunoSEQ multiplex PCR; TCRdb keeps only in-frame clonotypes and omits some of them. The data contain around 5,900 clones, around three fifths of them singletons. These TCRs' antigens remain unknown. Sequenced input: cultured CD8+ T cells derived from PBMCs. The receptors derive from a male donor with HIV. Each CDR3 is given with its conserved first and last residue. The D gene is left open where the match is weak. The size field is filled for only some rows; it gives once, few, many or a size class.

abundance: -
len: 13
v_gene: TRBV18
d_gene: -
j_gene: TRBJ1-4
CDR3nt: TGTGCCAGCTCACAAGGGCTAGAGGAAAAACTGTTTTTT
CDR3aa: CASSQGLEEKLFF

abundance: -
len: 16
v_gene: TRBV4-1
d_gene: TRBD1
j_gene: TRBJ1-5
CDR3nt: TGCGCCAGCAGCCAAGATTTTCAGGGGGCAGAGCAGCCCCAGCATTTT
CDR3aa: CASSQDFQGAEQPQHF

abundance: medium-sized
len: 12
v_gene: TRBV7-9
d_gene: -
j_gene: TRBJ1-5
CDR3nt: TGTGCCAGCAGAGCGGGGACTCAGCCCCAGCATTTT
CDR3aa: CASRAGTQPQHF

abundance: -
len: 15
v_gene: TRBV7-2
d_gene: TRBD1
j_gene: TRBJ2-3
CDR3nt: TGTGCCAGCAGCTCATCGGGACAGGGGGGAGATACGCAGTATTTT
CDR3aa: CASSSSGQGGDTQYF

abundance: -
len: 13
v_gene: TRBV7-6
d_gene: -
j_gene: TRBJ1-1
CDR3nt: TGTGCCAGCAGCTTTGGCATGAACACTGAAGCTTTCTTT
CDR3aa: CASSFGMNTEAFF

abundance: -
len: 14
v_gene: TRBV28
d_gene: -
j_gene: TRBJ2-2
CDR3nt: TGTGCCAGCAGTTACGGGGGCAACACCGGGGAGCTGTTTTTT
CDR3aa: CASSYGGNTGELFF

abundance: -
len: 13
v_gene: TRBV28
d_gene: TRBD1
j_gene: TRBJ2-7
CDR3nt: TGTGCCAGCAGTTCAGACAGGGCAGACGAGCAGTACTTC
CDR3aa: CASSSDRADEQYF

abundance: -
len: 10
v_gene: TRBV6-4
d_gene: -
j_gene: TRBJ1-2
CDR3nt: TGTGCCAGCAGTTCGCGGTTGACAACCTTC
CDR3aa: CASSSRLTTF

abundance: -
len: 15
v_gene: TRBV6-1
d_gene: -
j_gene: TRBJ2-1
CDR3nt: TGTGCCAGCAGGACCCGGACAGTGGGTCCCGATGAGCAGTTCTTC
CDR3aa: CASRTRTVGPDEQFF

abundance: few
len: 13
v_gene: TRBV19
d_gene: -
j_gene: TRBJ2-3
CDR3nt: TGTGCCAGTTCTTCGTTTAGCACAGATACGCAGTATTTT
CDR3aa: CASSSFSTDTQYF

abundance: -
len: 14
v_gene: TRBV28
d_gene: TRBD1
j_gene: TRBJ2-1
CDR3nt: TGTGCCAGCAGTTTGACAGGGGGCGAATACGAGCAGTTCTTC
CDR3aa: CASSLTGGEYEQFF

abundance: -
len: 18
v_gene: TRBV5-1
d_gene: -
j_gene: TRBJ2-5
CDR3nt: TGCGCCAGCAGTAACGACCAAGGAGCGTCGGTATGGCGGGAGACCCAGTACTTC
CDR3aa: CASSNDQGASVWRETQYF

abundance: -
len: 15
v_gene: TRBV4-1
d_gene: TRBD2
j_gene: TRBJ2-1
CDR3nt: TGCGCCAGCAGCCACCATACGGGACTAGCAAATGAGCAGTTCTTC
CDR3aa: CASSHHTGLANEQFF

abundance: -
len: 14
v_gene: TRBV6-1
d_gene: -
j_gene: TRBJ1-1
CDR3nt: TGTGCCGCCAAGTTCGGGGGCGCGTCAGCTGAAGCTTTCTTT
CDR3aa: CAAKFGGASAEAFF

abundance: few
len: 12
v_gene: TRBV5-6
d_gene: -
j_gene: TRBJ2-7
CDR3nt: TGTGCCAGCAGCTTGGCGCTTGCCGAGCAGTACTTC
CDR3aa: CASSLALAEQYF

abundance: -
len: 13
v_gene: TRBV9
d_gene: -
j_gene: TRBJ2-2
CDR3nt: TGTGCCAGCAGCGAACAGGACACCGGGGAGCTGTTTTTT
CDR3aa: CASSEQDTGELFF

abundance: -
len: 15
v_gene: TRBV27
d_gene: TRBD1
j_gene: TRBJ1-2
CDR3nt: TGTGCCAGCAGCCCTTCCGGGACAGTAAACTATGGCTACACCTTC
CDR3aa: CASSPSGTVNYGYTF

abundance: -
len: 10
v_gene: TRBV6-1
d_gene: TRBD2
j_gene: TRBJ2-1
CDR3nt: TGTGCCACCGGGGGGTATGAGCAGTTCTTC
CDR3aa: CATGGYEQFF

abundance: -
len: 14
v_gene: TRBV5-6
d_gene: -
j_gene: TRBJ1-2
CDR3nt: TGTGCCAGCAGCTTGGGAGTGGCTAACTATGGCTACACCTTC
CDR3aa: CASSLGVANYGYTF

abundance: -
len: 17
v_gene: TRBV7-8
d_gene: TRBD1
j_gene: TRBJ2-2
CDR3nt: TGTGCCAGCTCTATTTCCAGGACAGGGGTTAACACCGGGGAGCTGTTTTTT
CDR3aa: CASSISRTGVNTGELFF

abundance: few
len: 17
v_gene: TRBV19
d_gene: -
j_gene: TRBJ1-5
CDR3nt: TGTGCCAGTAGTATCTTGGGGGCAATCCCAGAGAATCAGCCCCAGCATTTT
CDR3aa: CASSILGAIPENQPQHF

abundance: few
len: 14
v_gene: TRBV28
d_gene: -
j_gene: TRBJ1-2
CDR3nt: TGTGCCAGCAGCCCCGAGGAGCTCTCCTATGGCTACACCTTC
CDR3aa: CASSPEELSYGYTF

abundance: -
len: 14
v_gene: TRBV19
d_gene: -
j_gene: TRBJ2-7
CDR3nt: TGTGCCAGTAGTCGAGCTGCAGGCGCCTACGAGCAGTACTTC
CDR3aa: CASSRAAGAYEQYF

abundance: -
len: 11
v_gene: TRBV11-2
d_gene: -
j_gene: TRBJ2-3
CDR3nt: TGTGCCAGCAGCTTAGGAGATACGCAGTATTTT
CDR3aa: CASSLGDTQYF

abundance: -
len: 14
v_gene: TRBV7-9
d_gene: TRBD2
j_gene: TRBJ2-3
CDR3nt: TGTGCCAGCAGCCGAGGACTAGTTTCGGATACGCAGTATTTT
CDR3aa: CASSRGLVSDTQYF

abundance: -
len: 20
v_gene: TRBV7-8
d_gene: TRBD2
j_gene: TRBJ2-1
CDR3nt: TGTGCCAGCAGCTTCCCCCAGGGCCCTCCCTCCCAGCGGGAGGGCAATGAGCAGTTCTTC
CDR3aa: CASSFPQGPPSQREGNEQFF

abundance: -
len: 13
v_gene: TRBV7-9
d_gene: TRBD1
j_gene: TRBJ2-2
CDR3nt: TGTGCCAGCAGCTACAGGGGAACCGGGGAGCTGTTTTTT
CDR3aa: CASSYRGTGELFF

abundance: -
len: 15
v_gene: TRBV7-9
d_gene: -
j_gene: TRBJ2-1
CDR3nt: TGTGCCAGCAGCCCCCGACGCGACTCCTACAATGAGCAGTTCTTC
CDR3aa: CASSPRRDSYNEQFF